This TCR beta chain was sequenced in a study of lymphopenia after photon versus proton radiotherapy. The V segment lost 0 bases and the J segment 7 bases; nucleotides outside the gene matches: 2. CDR3 length: 14 amino acids. CDR1 is MRHNA, CDR2 SNTAGT, per germline. TCRdb's copy holds only in-frame clones and misses some; the assay was immunoSEQ multiplex PCR. The repertoire has more than 50,000 clones, around 82% of them found once; the top ten carry 29%. Overall study findings and caveats: Only patients who died were analyzed for survival; proton advantage is unproven.

On this clone: The target antigen is unknown.

This TCR came from a man aged 50-59 years with gastric cancer. The chain couples TRBV6-4 to TRBJ2-1, with TRBD2 matching 8 bases. Sequences were derived from peripheral blood, sampled from a patient treated with photon-based radiotherapy. This CDR3 reads CASSDSLAGNEQFF. DNA of the CDR3: TGTGCCAGCAGTGACTCGTTAGCGGGGAATGAGCAGTTCTTC.